The clone carrying this T cell receptor (beta chain) was found many times. The sample comes from a study of identical twins' blood T cells. Donors were six healthy women in three monozygous twin pairs. Germline V gene lookup returns CDR1 SQVTM and CDR2 ANQGSEA. V lost 7 bases and J lost 4; bases outside the gene matches: 8. This CDR3 region has 13 residues. TCRdb reprocessed the 5' RACE reads via MiXCR and lists one record per CDR3 protein. The sample lists hundreds of thousands of distinct CDR3 sequences; roughly 31% were seen once. The chain carries TRBV29-1 and TRBJ1-1; 8 bases are shared with TRBD1. Sequencing was carried out using PBMCs. This receptor was taken from a woman aged 18-50 years in good health. DNA of the CDR3: TGCAGCGCACAGGACAGGGAGGGCACTGAAGCTTTCTTT. Translated: CSAQDREGTEAFF.